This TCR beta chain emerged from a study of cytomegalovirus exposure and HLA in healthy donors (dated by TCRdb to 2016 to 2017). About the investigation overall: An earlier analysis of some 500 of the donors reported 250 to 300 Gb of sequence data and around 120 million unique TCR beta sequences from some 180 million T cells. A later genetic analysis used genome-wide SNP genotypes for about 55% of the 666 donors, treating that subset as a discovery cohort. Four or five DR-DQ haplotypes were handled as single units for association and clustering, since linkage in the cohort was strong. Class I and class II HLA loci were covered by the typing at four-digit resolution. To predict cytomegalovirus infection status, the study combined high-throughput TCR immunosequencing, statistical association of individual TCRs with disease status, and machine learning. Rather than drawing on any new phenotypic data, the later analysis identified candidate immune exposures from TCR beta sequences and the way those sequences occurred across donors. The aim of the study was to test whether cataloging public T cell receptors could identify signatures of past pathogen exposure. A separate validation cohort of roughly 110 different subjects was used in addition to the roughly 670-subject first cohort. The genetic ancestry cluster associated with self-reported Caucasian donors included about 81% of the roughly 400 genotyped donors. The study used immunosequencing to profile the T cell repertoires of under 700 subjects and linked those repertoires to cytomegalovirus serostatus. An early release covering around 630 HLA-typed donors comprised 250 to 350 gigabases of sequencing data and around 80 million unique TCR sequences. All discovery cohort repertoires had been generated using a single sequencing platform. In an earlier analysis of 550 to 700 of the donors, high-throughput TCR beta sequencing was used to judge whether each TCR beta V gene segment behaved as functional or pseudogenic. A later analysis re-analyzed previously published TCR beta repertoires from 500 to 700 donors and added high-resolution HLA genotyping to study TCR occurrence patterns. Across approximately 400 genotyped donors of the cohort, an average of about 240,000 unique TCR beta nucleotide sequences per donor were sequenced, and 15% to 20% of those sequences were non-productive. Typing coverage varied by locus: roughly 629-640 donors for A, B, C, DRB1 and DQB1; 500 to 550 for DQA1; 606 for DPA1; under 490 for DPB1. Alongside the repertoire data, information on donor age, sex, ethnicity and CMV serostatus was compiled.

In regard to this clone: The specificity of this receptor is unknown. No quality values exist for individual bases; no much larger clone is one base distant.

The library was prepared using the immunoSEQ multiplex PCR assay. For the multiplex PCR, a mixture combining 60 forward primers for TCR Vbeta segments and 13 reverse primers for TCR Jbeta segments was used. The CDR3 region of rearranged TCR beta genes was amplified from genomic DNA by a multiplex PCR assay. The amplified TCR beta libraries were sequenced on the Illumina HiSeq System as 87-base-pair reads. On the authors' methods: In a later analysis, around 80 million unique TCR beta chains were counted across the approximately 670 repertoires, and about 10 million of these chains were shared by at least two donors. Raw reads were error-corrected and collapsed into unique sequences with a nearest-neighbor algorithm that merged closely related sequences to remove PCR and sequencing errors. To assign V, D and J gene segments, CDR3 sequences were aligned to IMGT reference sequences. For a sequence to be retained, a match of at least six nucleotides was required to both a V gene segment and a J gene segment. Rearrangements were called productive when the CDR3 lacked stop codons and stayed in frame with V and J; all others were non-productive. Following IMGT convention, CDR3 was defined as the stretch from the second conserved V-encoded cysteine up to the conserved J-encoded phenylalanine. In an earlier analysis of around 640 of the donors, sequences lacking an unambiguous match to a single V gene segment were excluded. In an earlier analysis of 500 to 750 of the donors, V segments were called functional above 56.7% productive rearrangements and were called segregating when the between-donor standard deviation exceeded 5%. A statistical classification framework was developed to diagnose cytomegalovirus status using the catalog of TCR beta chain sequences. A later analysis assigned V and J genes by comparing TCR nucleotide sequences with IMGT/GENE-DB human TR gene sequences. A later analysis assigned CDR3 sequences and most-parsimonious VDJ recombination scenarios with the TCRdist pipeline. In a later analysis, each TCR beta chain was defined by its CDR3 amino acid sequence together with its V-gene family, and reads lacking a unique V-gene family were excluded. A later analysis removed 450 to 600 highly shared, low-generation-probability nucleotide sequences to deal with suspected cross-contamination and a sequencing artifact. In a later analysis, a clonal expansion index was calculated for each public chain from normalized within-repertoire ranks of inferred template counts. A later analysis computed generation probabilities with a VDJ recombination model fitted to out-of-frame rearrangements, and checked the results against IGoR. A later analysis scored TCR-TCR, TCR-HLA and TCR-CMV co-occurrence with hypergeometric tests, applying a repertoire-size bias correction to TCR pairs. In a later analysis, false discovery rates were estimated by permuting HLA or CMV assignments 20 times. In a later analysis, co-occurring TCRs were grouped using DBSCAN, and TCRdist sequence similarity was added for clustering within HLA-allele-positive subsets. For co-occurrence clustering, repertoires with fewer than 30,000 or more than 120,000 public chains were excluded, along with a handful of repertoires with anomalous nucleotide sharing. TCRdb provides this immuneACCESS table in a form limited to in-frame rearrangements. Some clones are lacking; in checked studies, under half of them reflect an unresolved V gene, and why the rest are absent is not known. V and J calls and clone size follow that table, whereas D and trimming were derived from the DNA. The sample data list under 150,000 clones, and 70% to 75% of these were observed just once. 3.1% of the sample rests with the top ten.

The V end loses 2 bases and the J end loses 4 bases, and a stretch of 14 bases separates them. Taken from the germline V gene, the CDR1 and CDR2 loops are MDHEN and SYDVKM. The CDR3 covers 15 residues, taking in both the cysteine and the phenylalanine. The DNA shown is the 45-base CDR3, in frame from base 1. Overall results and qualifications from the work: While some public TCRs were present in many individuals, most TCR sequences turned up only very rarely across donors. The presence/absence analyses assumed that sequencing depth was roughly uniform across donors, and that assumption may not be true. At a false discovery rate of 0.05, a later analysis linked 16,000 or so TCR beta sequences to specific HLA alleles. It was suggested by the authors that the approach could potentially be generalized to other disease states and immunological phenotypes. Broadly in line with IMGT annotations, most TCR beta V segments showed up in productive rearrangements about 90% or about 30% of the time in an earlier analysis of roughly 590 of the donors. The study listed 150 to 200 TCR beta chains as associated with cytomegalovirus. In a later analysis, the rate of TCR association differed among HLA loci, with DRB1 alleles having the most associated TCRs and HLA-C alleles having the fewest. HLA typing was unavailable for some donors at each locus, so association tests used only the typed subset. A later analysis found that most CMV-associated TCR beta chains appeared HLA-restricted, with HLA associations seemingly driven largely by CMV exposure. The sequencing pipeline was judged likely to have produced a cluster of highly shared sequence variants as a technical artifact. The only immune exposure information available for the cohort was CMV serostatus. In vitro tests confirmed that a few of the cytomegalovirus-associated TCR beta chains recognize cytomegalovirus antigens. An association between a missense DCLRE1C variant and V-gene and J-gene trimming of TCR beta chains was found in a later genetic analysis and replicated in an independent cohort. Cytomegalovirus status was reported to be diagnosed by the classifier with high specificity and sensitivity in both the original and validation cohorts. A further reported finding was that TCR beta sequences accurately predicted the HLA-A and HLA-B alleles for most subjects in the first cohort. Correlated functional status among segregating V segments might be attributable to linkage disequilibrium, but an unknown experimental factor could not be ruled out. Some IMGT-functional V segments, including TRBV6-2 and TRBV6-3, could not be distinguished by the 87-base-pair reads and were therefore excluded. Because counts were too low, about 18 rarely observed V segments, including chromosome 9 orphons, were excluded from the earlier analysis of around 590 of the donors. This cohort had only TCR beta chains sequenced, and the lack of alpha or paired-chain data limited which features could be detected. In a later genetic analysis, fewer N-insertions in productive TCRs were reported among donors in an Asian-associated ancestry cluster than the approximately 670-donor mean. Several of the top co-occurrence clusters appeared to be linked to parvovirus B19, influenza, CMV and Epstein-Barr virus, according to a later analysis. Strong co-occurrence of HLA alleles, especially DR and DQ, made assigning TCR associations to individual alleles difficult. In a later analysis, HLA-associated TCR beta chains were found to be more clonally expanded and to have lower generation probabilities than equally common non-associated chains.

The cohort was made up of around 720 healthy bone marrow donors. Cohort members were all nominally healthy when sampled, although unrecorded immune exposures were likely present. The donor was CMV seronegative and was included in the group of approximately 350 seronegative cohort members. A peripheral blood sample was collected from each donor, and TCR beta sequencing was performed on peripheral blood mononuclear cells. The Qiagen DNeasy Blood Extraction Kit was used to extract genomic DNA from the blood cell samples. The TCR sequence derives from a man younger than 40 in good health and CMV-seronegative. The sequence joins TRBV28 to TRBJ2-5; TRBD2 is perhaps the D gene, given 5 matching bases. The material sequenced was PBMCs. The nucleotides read TGTGCCAGCAGTTTACTTGGAGAGGGTGGAGAGACCCAGTACTTC. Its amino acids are CASSLLGEGGETQYF.